What follows is one TCR beta chain and its context. Its antigen is currently unknown. The source of the sample is a study of T cell responses to AZD1222 COVID-19 vaccine. Study outcomes and limitations: Every sample of the repertoires postdated the peak T cell response. Most donors were white British and more were female, and clonal diversity was possibly underestimated.

Produced via immunoSEQ multiplex PCR; TCRdb's table is partial and in-frame only. Of tens of thousands of clones in the sample, roughly 90% are singletons; the top ten hold 19%. The sequencing used peripheral blood, collected on day 0 of AZD1222 vaccination. This TCR was sampled from an adult in good health.

In DNA form, the CDR3 reads TGCGCCAGCAGCACAAGGACAGGAATGCAGGCTGAAGCTTTCTTT. This codes for CASSTRTGMQAEAFF. The chain links TRBV5-1 to TRBJ1-1; 7 nucleotides line up with TRBD1. Germline loops: CDR1 SGHRS, CDR2 YFSETQ. This CDR3 spans 15 amino acids. J gave up 6 bases and V 4 bases, and 12 bases lay outside the gene matches.